The source of this T cell receptor beta chain is a study of Ad26.COV2.S vaccination and SARS-CoV-2 variants. Study summary: The vaccine Ad26.COV2.S was put into the muscle once, or twice with 56 days between. Study results and limitations: Non-spike TCR breadth was similar in vaccine and placebo recipients. Overall T cell responses may have been underestimated by the analyses of TCR breadth and depth.

In regard to this clone: Antigen: not known.

Clones were read by immunoSEQ multiplex PCR, and TCRdb kept only the in-frame ones, dropping some. The sample includes 440,000 or so clones, roughly 87% seen only once; the top ten take 1.5% to 2%. CDR1 and CDR2 from the germline V gene are LNHDA and SQIVND (reference sequence). This CDR3 is built from 15 residues. V lost 4 bases and J lost 11; bases outside the gene matches: 11. Specified treatment: 19 received Ad26.COV2.S at low or high dose, single or two shots; roughly 5 received placebo; per-sample allocation not given. After the first vaccine or placebo injection, samples were drawn on day 63. The rearrangement uses TRBV19 and TRBJ2-1, with TRBD2 identical over 10 bases. This TCR derives from a person between 18 and 60 years old who received the Ad26.COV2.S COVID-19 vaccine or a placebo. Sequences were derived from peripheral blood, sampled in a trial of Ad26.COV2.S vaccine versus placebo. The CDR3 sequence: CASSTPSGSWGQQFF. The CDR3 coding sequence is TGTGCCAGTAGTACGCCTAGCGGGAGCTGGGGCCAGCAGTTCTTC.